Detailed here is one T cell receptor (beta chain). This clonotype was observed a few times. Its antigen is still unknown. There are no base qualities to consult, and no much larger clone falls within one base. Germline trimming: 6 bases from V, 5 bases from J; junction bases outside gene matches: 11. Reading from cysteine to phenylalanine, the CDR3 counts 17 amino acids. The kept DNA is CDR3 alone, 51 bases in frame from the first base. As encoded in the germline V gene, CDR1 is SQVTM while CDR2 is ANQGSEA. The time point tag for this specimen amounts to: healthy volunteer bleed at 2 weeks. Total RNA was extracted from unfractionated whole blood that had been collected in Tempus Blood RNA tubes. As TCR sequencing controls, five healthy volunteers were used, with blood taken at day 0, 2 weeks and 6 weeks. The sample comes from a study of human T cells and chemical hapten exposure (dated by TCRdb to about 2021). About the full investigation: Libraries were pooled for sequencing, and variation in per-sample TCR yields was attributed mainly to small differences in library volumes within the pool. Peripheral blood TCR repertoire changes were tracked in vivo in alopecia patients during primary and secondary sensitization to the hapten diphenylcyclopropenone (DPC). For every blood RNA sample, sequencing covered both the TCR alpha and TCR beta chains.

Here is what the overall study found, with its caveats: DPC sensitization did not change the number of TCRs with a frequency above 1 in 1000, and there was no evidence of changes in global repertoire structure. After repeated subsampling, changes were observed in the strength of the expansion versus patch-test correlation and in the threshold at which the correlation became significant.

Receptor libraries were prepared by RACE. Sequencing was carried out with a NextSeq 500. During library preparation, unique molecular identifiers were attached to individual cDNA molecules so that TCRs could be counted in a quantitative, reproducible way. In the original analysis: Samples had a median of about 90,000 TCRs, with a range from roughly 20,000 to 700,000. The Decombinator software suite was used to annotate the V, J and CDR3 of the TCR reads. To make PS versus PT1 abundance plots, every sample was subsampled to the same number of TCRs (28,000). Expanded TCRs were defined as absent before sensitization and observed at least eight times at the 2-week time point. TCRdb trimmed public reads at Q25 via fastp, called clones via MiXCR and kept in-frame beta chains. When rows share a CDR3 protein, they turn into one entry using the most common DNA and genes. TCRdb's processing, not the study's, gives the V and J calls here. The sample includes around 130,000 distinct CDR3 sequences, with roughly 9.5% observed a single time. Roughly 1.8% of the sample rests with the top ten.

Material: whole blood. The sequence links TRBV29-1 to TRBJ2-2, with 14 bases matching TRBD2. The TCR sequence derives from a male donor in good health. Some clones in this sample may be carry-over from other donors' samples. The CDR3 region: CSVSLPTSGGGTGELFF. The sequence in DNA is TGCAGCGTCTCCCTCCCGACTAGCGGGGGGGGGACCGGGGAGCTGTTTTTT.